This TCR beta chain was captured by sequencing in a study of shared clonotypes between healthy human individuals. Generated by immunoSEQ multiplex PCR, the TCRdb table keeps only in-frame clones and is missing some. The table has about 1 million clones, about 75% seen once. There are 14 residues in the CDR3. The junction had 4 bases not matched to a gene; V was cut back by 5 bases and J by 0 bases. Germline lookup yields CDR1 SGHTA and CDR2 FQGNSA. The chain recombines TRBV7-2 with TRBJ2-7, with TRBD2 matching over 7 bases. Sequenced input: memory CD4+ T cells sorted from blood. Regarding subset: CD45RA-negative fraction. This TCR was sampled from a man between 18 and 29 years old in good health. The CDR3 coding sequence is TGTGCCAGCAGCCCTAGCGGCCTCTCCTACGAGCAGTACTTC. Encoded protein: CASSPSGLSYEQYF.